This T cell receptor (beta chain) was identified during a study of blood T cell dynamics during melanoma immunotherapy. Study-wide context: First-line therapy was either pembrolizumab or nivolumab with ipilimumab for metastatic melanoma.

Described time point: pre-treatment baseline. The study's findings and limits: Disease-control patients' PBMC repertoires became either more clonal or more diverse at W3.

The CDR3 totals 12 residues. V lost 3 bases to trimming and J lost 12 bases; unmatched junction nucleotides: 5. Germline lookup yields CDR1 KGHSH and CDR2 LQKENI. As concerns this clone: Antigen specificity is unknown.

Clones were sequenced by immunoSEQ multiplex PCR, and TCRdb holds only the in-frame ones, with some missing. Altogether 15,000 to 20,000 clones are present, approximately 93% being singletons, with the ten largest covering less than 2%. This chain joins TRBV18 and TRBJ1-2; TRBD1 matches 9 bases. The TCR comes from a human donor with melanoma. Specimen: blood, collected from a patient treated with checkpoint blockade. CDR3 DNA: TGTGCCAGCTCACCTTTAGGGACAGGGCACACCTTC. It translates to CASSPLGTGHTF.